One sample yielded the 30 T cell receptor beta chains listed below, sequenced in a study of CD8+CD57+ T cells in acquired aplastic anemia. Genomic DNA was employed as the template in profiling TCR beta VDJ and CDR3. TCRdb recomputed calls from the reads with MiXCR, one row per CDR3 protein. The table lists 150,000 to 200,000 distinct CDR3 sequences, about 64% of them singletons, with 35% to 55% in the top ten. The sample comprised sorted CD4+, CD8+, or CD8+CD57+ T cells (not recorded which) from PBMCs. The receptors were gathered from a human donor with severe aplastic anemia or a healthy control (not recorded which).

Concerning this clonotype itself: This clone may be a read error of a much larger clone one base away. The V gene is TRBV12-3 or TRBV12-4, the J gene TRBJ1-4, with D maybe TRBD1 (6 bases). CDR3 size: 14 residues. CDR3 nucleotides: TGTGCCAGCACCTGGGGGGGGGCTAAGGAAAAACTGTTTTTT. This gives the protein CASTWGGAKEKLFF.

This clonotype was seen at least ten times. The rearrangement links TRBV3-1 to TRBJ1-3, with D possibly TRBD1 on 5 matching bases. This CDR3 has 14 amino acids. Trimming took 4 bases from V and 2 from J, leaving 9 bases between them. Germline V CDR1 and CDR2: LGHDT, YNNKEL (reference sequence). Here the CDR3 DNA reads TGTGCCAGCAGCCCTGGGGGAACTGGAAACACCATATATTTT. Translated, it gives CASSPGGTGNTIYF. The whole variable domain, remainder taken from reference TRBV3-1 and TRBJ1-3, is DTAVSQTPKYLVTQMGNDKSIKCEQNLGHDTMYWYKQDSKKFLKIMFSYNNKELIINETVPNRFSPKSPDKAHLNLHINSLELGDSAVYFCASSPGGTGNTIYFGEGSWLTVV.

This clonotype was counted many times. The chain links TRBV7-9 to TRBJ1-1; no clear D. The CDR3 spans 15 residues. CDR1 and CDR2 (germline): SEHNR, FQNEAQ (reference sequence). Trimming stripped 0 bases from V and 1 base from J, with 9 bases between. CDR3 DNA sequence: TGTGCCAGCAGCTTAGCATCGGACGGGAACACTGAAGCTTTCTTT. It is translated as CASSLASDGNTEAFF.

In its sample, this clonotype was seen once. This sequence joins TRBV5-1 and TRBJ2-7; TRBD1 agrees at 8 bases. The CDR3 is 14 residues long. The junction had 2 bases not matched to a gene; V was cut back by 0 bases and J by 3 bases. Germline V gives CDR1 SGHRS, CDR2 YFSETQ. CDR3 coding DNA: TGCGCCAGCAGCTTGGATGGACAGGGCTACGAGCAGTACTTC. This codes for CASSLDGQGYEQYF. The whole variable domain, filled in from reference TRBV5-1 and TRBJ2-7, reads KAGVTQTPRYLIKTRGQQVTLSCSPISGHRSVSWYQQTPGQGLQFLFEYFSETQRNKGNFPGRFSGRQFSNSRSEMNVSTLELGDSALYLCASSLDGQGYEQYFGPGTRLTVT.

V is TRBV14 and J is TRBJ2-7; unclear D gene. Germline loops: CDR1 SGHDN, CDR2 FVKESK. This CDR3 is built from 16 residues. The V end lost 2 bases, the J end lost 3 bases, and 17 bases lay between the germline ends. CDR3 region: CASSQQRRKPNYEQYV. In DNA form, the CDR3 reads TGTGCCAGCAGCCAACAACGGCGTAAACCCAACTACGAGCAGTACGTC.

In its sample, this clonotype was seen a few times. The chain joins TRBV9 to TRBJ2-7; D remains unclear. Germline V CDR1 and CDR2: SGDLS, YYNGEE. The CDR3 is made up of 12 amino acids. V was trimmed by 4 bases and J by 2 bases, leaving 7 bases between them. The chain's CDR3 is CASSRAAYEQYF. In nucleotides, the CDR3 is TGTGCCAGCAGCCGAGCCGCCTACGAGCAGTACTTC.

The rearrangement links TRBV20-1 to TRBJ1-5, with D tentatively TRBD1 (5 bases). Looked up from germline, CDR1 is DFQATT and CDR2 is SNEGSKA (reference sequence). The V gene lost 6 bases and the J gene lost 7 bases, with 16 bases spanning the gap. CDR3 length: 13 amino acids. The CDR3 DNA reads as TGCAGTGCCAATATGCAGGGTAACCAGCCCCAGCATTTT. Encoded protein: CSANMQGNQPQHF.

This rearrangement joins TRBV20-1 to TRBJ2-7, with 8 bases lining up with TRBD1. The CDR3 spans 14 residues. Germline V gives CDR1 DFQATT, CDR2 SNEGSKA (reference sequence). J gave up 2 bases and V 3 bases, and 6 bases lay outside the gene matches. Written as DNA, the CDR3 is TGCAGTGCTAGTCTACAGGGGGGTCCCTACGAGCAGTACTTC. Translation gives CSASLQGGPYEQYF.

The CDR3 DNA is TGTGCCAGCAGCTGGGCCAGGGACCACGAGCAGTACTTC. Protein sequence: CASSWARDHEQYF. The rearrangement links TRBV11-2 to TRBJ2-7; either TRBD1 or TRBD2 may fit D (5 bases each). The CDR3 spans 13 residues. Looked up from germline, CDR1 is SGHAT and CDR2 is FQNNGV. Trimming left V 4 bases short and J 5 bases short, with 12 bases between.

The chain recombines TRBV12-3 or TRBV12-4 with TRBJ1-6; a possible D gene is TRBD1 (5 bases). V lost 6 bases and J lost 13, with 16 bases in between. The CDR3 is 13 amino acids. CDR3 coding DNA: TGTGCCAGCAGGTCGGGACTGCTTCCCCCCCTCCACTTT. Translating gives CASRSGLLPPLHF.

This clonotype was detected only once. V is TRBV12-3 or TRBV12-4 and J is TRBJ2-3; D may be TRBD1 (6 bases). V lost 6 bases to trimming and J lost 5 bases, with 18 bases between them. This CDR3 is 15 amino acids long. The CDR3 here is CASSAPGQGRDTQYF. The CDR3 nucleotides are TGTGCCAGCAGCGCACCGGGACAAGGAAGAGATACGCAGTATTTT.

This clonotype was seen only once. This chain joins TRBV12-3 or TRBV12-4 and TRBJ2-7, with 11 bases fitting TRBD1. The DNA end is a closer match to TRBJ2-5, so the J assignment may be wrong. The length of the CDR3 is 14 residues. CDR3 nucleotides: TGTGCCAGCAGAGCCGGGACAGGGGGAGAGACCCAGTACTTC. Its protein is CASRAGTGGETQYF.

The V call is TRBV12-3 or TRBV12-4, the J call TRBJ2-7; TRBD1 is a possible D gene (5 bases). The V gene lost 3 bases and the J gene lost 5 bases, with 11 bases spanning the gap. The CDR3 spans 13 residues. The CDR3 spells CASSFSRAHEQYF. In DNA form, the CDR3 reads TGTGCCAGCAGTTTCTCCAGGGCCCACGAGCAGTACTTC.

This clonotype was seen repeatedly, ten times or more. The chain couples TRBV5-6 to TRBJ2-7; D gene uncertain. Germline lookup yields CDR1 SGHDT and CDR2 YYEEEE. CDR3 length equals 14 residues. Trimming pared 0 bases from V and 0 bases from J, leaving 7 bases between. The CDR3 coding sequence is TGTGCCAGCAGCTTGGGAACACTCTCCTACGAGCAGTACTTC. It yields the protein CASSLGTLSYEQYF.

This clonotype was observed many times. This chain uses TRBV4-1 with TRBJ2-5; 8 nucleotides agree with TRBD2. Germline CDR1 MGHRA, CDR2 YSYEKL. V was pared by 2 bases and J by 5 bases, with 10 bases of the junction left unmatched. The CDR3 contains 16 residues. In DNA form, the CDR3 reads TGCGCCAGCAGCCAAACACCGGGACTAGTGACGGAGACCCAGTACTTC. Translation gives CASSQTPGLVTETQYF.

V usage is TRBV25-1 and J usage is TRBJ2-3; the D gene is possibly TRBD2 (6 bases). The V end lost 5 bases, the J end lost 0 bases, and 15 bases lay between the germline ends. The CDR3 totals 16 residues. Germline V gives CDR1 MGHDK, CDR2 SYGVNS. This CDR3 reads CASSPGAGTSTDTQYF. DNA for the CDR3: TGTGCCAGCAGTCCTGGTGCCGGGACTAGCACAGATACGCAGTATTTT.

This rearrangement joins TRBV29-1 to TRBJ2-7, with D tentatively TRBD1 or TRBD2 (6 bases each). Germline-derived CDR1 and CDR2 are SQVTM and ANQGSEA. V was clipped by 4 bases and J by 3 bases, with 13 bases between them. The CDR3 spans 13 residues. This CDR3 reads CSVVWGASYEQYF. The CDR3, as DNA: TGCAGCGTTGTCTGGGGGGCTAGCTACGAGCAGTACTTC.

This clonotype was detected many times. The CDR3 loop is CASSMSGSNQPQHF. The CDR3 nucleotides are TGTGCCAGTAGTATGTCGGGGAGCAATCAGCCCCAGCATTTT. The rearrangement uses TRBV19 and TRBJ1-5; D is unresolved. This CDR3 contains 14 residues. Trimming cost V 3 bases and J 1 base, with 7 bases left between them. Germline-derived CDR1 and CDR2 are LNHDA and SQIVND (reference sequence).

The chain employs TRBV2 and TRBJ1-6; 8 bases are a match to TRBD1. The ends lost 4 bases at V and 6 bases at J; junction bases unmatched: 2. Germline V gene data show CDR1 as SNHLY and CDR2 as FYNNEI. The CDR3 loop spans 14 amino acids. The CDR3 DNA follows: TGTGCCAGCAGTGGGACAGGGACTAATTCACCCCTCCACTTT. Translation: CASSGTGTNSPLHF. Variable domain in full (rest from reference TRBV2 and TRBJ1-6): EPEVTQTPSHQVTQMGQEVILRCVPISNHLYFYWYRQILGQKVEFLVSFYNNEISEKSEIFDDQFSVERPDGSNFTLKIRSTKLEDSAMYFCASSGTGTNSPLHFGNGTRLTVT.

The V and J genes are TRBV24-1 and TRBJ2-2; the D gene is possibly TRBD2 (6 bases). Germline V gives CDR1 KGHDR, CDR2 SFDVKD. Trimming cost V 5 bases and J 8 bases, with 26 bases left between them. The CDR3 totals 18 residues. CDR3: CATSGVPGLEAPEGELFF. The CDR3, as DNA: TGTGCCACCAGTGGCGTTCCGGGACTGGAGGCTCCCGAAGGGGAGCTGTTTTTT.

This chain uses TRBV10-3 with TRBJ2-3, with a tentative D call TRBD2 (5 bases). From germline, CDR1 is ENHRY and CDR2 SYGVKD. Trimming removed 2 bases from V and 1 base from J, with 13 bases in between. The CDR3 sequence is 16 residues long. This CDR3 reads CAISEKSARGTDTQYF. As DNA, the CDR3 is TGTGCCATCAGTGAGAAATCGGCGAGGGGCACAGATACGCAGTATTTT.

This clonotype has a single count. The chain joins TRBV19 to TRBJ2-1, with D unresolved. V gave up 4 bases and J gave up 6 bases, with 16 bases separating them. Germline-derived CDR1 and CDR2 are LNHDA and SQIVND (reference sequence). This CDR3 contains 15 residues. CDR3 sequence (DNA): TGTGCCAGTAGTAAACCCCAAGTGGGCATCAATGAGCAGTTCTTC. Translating it yields CASSKPQVGINEQFF.

The chain recombines TRBV6-4 with TRBJ1-5; D unclear. The CDR3 loop spans 16 amino acids. Trimming took 3 bases from V and 0 from J, leaving 12 bases between them. Germline V CDR1 and CDR2: MRHNA, SNTAGT. As DNA, the CDR3 is TGTGCCAGCAGTGAAGAAACAGTCTATAGCAATCAGCCCCAGCATTTT. Translated, it gives CASSEETVYSNQPQHF.

In its sample, this clonotype was seen many times. The chain couples TRBV6-5 to TRBJ2-3, with 12 bases fitting TRBD2. The V gene's germline CDR1 is MNHEY and CDR2 SVGAGI. Trimming cost V 6 bases and J 8 bases; bases outside gene matches: 12. The CDR3 is 16 residues long. The CDR3, as DNA: TGTGCCAGCAGCCACGGGTCTAGCGGGGGGGCAGGTACGCAGTATTTT. Translation: CASSHGSSGGAGTQYF.

The chain uses TRBV7-2 and TRBJ2-3, with 10 bases aligning to TRBD2. CDR3 length: 18 amino acids. Germline V lookup: CDR1 SGHTA, CDR2 FQGNSA. With 5 bases clipped from V and 5 bases from J, the junction kept 16 bases outside the gene matches. The CDR3 DNA follows: TGTGCCAGCAGCCTTTTTGGTGGGTCTAGCGGGGGCGAAGATACGCAGTATTTT. Its protein is CASSLFGGSSGGEDTQYF.

Worth noting for this clonotype: A much more abundant neighbour one base away suggests this may be a read error. The CDR3 ends on some other residue instead of the conserved phenylalanine or tryptophan, so this is likely a read error. Because the CDR3's place on the DNA is in doubt, the DNA is left out and the CDR3 is given as listed by TCRdb. The chain couples TRBV2 to TRBJ2-2; the table gives TRBD1 as D, unverified against the DNA. Germline values: CDR1 SNHLY, CDR2 FYNNEI. A total of 16 residues make up the CDR3, ends included. CDR3 residues: CASSGQGLKKAGELSS.

Regarding this clonotype: Relative to the germline gene, one junction end is altered; a read error may explain this. V is TRBV24-1 and J is TRBJ2-2, with TRBD2 matching 10 bases. This CDR3 spans 18 amino acids. Looked up from germline, CDR1 is KGHDR and CDR2 is SFDVKD. The CDR3 DNA follows: TGCGCCAGCAGCCAAAACCTAGCGGGGGTAACGAACACCGGGGAGCTGTTTTTT. It yields the protein CASSQNLAGVTNTGELFF.

This chain connects TRBV7-9 to TRBJ2-7, with D possibly TRBD1 on 6 matching bases. The ends were cut back, 8 bases at V and 0 bases at J, with 14 bases in the middle. Germline-derived CDR1 and CDR2 are SEHNR and FQNEAQ (reference sequence). The CDR3 contains 14 residues. The CDR3 nucleotides read TGTGCCAGCCAACAGGGACCTACCTCCTACGAGCAGTACTTC. Its protein is CASQQGPTSYEQYF.

This rearrangement joins TRBV20-1 to TRBJ1-6; 9 nucleotides match TRBD1. Losses at the gene ends were 4 bases for V and 7 bases for J; bases not matched to a gene: 8. This CDR3 has 15 residues. Germline V CDR1 and CDR2: DFQATT, SNEGSKA (reference sequence). CDR3 bases: TGCAGTGCTAACAGACGGACAGGGGACAATTCACCCCTCCACTTT. This encodes CSANRRTGDNSPLHF.

The chain links TRBV7-8 to TRBJ1-1, with D unresolved. The V and J ends lost 2 bases and 2 bases respectively, with 15 bases between them. Germline V CDR1 and CDR2: SGHVS, FQNEAQ. The CDR3 spans 16 residues. Written as DNA, the CDR3 is TGTGCCAGCAGCTTATACTCTACGGCCAGTAACACTGAAGCTTTCTTT. Encoded protein: CASSLYSTASNTEAFF. Complete variable domain (other parts from reference TRBV7-8 and TRBJ1-1): GAGVSQSPRYKVAKRGQDVALRCDPISGHVSLFWYQQALGQGPEFLTYFQNEAQLDKSGLPSDRFFAERPEGSVSTLKIQRTQQEDSAVYLCASSLYSTASNTEAFFGQGTRLTVV.